This TCR beta chain comes out of a study of early T cells in non-severe SARS-CoV-2 infection. Study overall: Sequencing used unsorted whole-blood bulk RNA, so chains lack pairing.

Individual cDNA molecules each received unique molecular identifiers attached to them. TCRdb passed the 5' RACE reads through MiXCR, listing each CDR3 protein once. The sample carries around 28,000 distinct CDR3 sequences, roughly 4% recorded once. This clonotype was counted many times. Its specificity is unknown. Study-level results: Using VDJdb, the matching emphasized anti-spike CD8 responses while missing private and CD4 specificities.

The germline gives CDR1 SGHAT, CDR2 FQNNGV. The ends lost 5 bases at V and 0 bases at J; junction bases unmatched: 9. The CDR3 consists of 16 residues. V usage is TRBV11-2 and J usage is TRBJ1-1; 7 nucleotides match TRBD1. Material: whole blood. The TCR sequence derives from an adult who was a healthcare worker with PCR-confirmed SARS-CoV-2 infection or an uninfected control (not recorded which). The CDR3 bases are TGTGCCAGCAGCCCAATTACGGGACAGTTGAACACTGAAGCTTTCTTT. Amino acids: CASSPITGQLNTEAFF.